The next 22 T cell receptor beta chains were all read from a single sample in a study of blood T cell repertoires in COVID-19. The method was immunoSEQ multiplex PCR; TCRdb's version includes in-frame clones alone and lacks a portion of them. This repertoire shows around 67,000 clones, about four fifths found once; its top ten account for around 35%. The sequenced sample was peripheral blood. These receptors all come from an older man with acute or convalescent COVID-19.

This sequence joins TRBV7-9 and TRBJ1-6; D possibly corresponds to TRBD1 (5 bases). The CDR3 sequence is 14 residues long. Germline assignment: CDR1 SEHNR and CDR2 FQNEAQ (reference sequence). V dropped 2 bases and J dropped 9 bases, with 11 bases sitting between them. In nucleotides, the CDR3 is TGTGCCAGCAGCTTAACAGACAGTACTTCACCCCTCCACTTT. It encodes CASSLTDSTSPLHF.

The V and J genes are TRBV29-1 and TRBJ1-2; D possibly corresponds to TRBD1 (5 bases). The V gene's germline CDR1 is SQVTM and CDR2 ANQGSEA. Trimming pared 4 bases from V and 2 bases from J, leaving 11 bases between. The CDR3 is 13 amino acids. The CDR3 DNA follows: TGCAGCGTTGGCGCCTCAGGGAACTATGGCTACACCTTC. Amino acids: CSVGASGNYGYTF.

In DNA form, the CDR3 reads TGCAGTGCTAGTGAGAAGCGGGGGAGACCAGATACGCAGTATTTT. Translating it yields CSASEKRGRPDTQYF. V usage is TRBV20-1 and J usage is TRBJ2-3; 8 bases agree with TRBD2. The CDR3 is made up of 15 amino acids. V shed 3 bases, J shed 4 bases, and the junction held 9 bases outside the gene matches. CDR1 is DFQATT and CDR2 is SNEGSKA in the germline V gene (reference sequence).

The chain uses TRBV19 and TRBJ2-7; D remains ambiguous. The CDR3 totals 11 residues. The V gene lost 9 bases and the J gene lost 2 bases, with 8 bases spanning the gap. Germline CDR1 is LNHDA and CDR2 is SQIVND (reference sequence). The CDR3 here is CASGSAYEQYF. The CDR3 DNA sequence: TGTGCCAGCGGGTCGGCCTACGAGCAGTACTTC.

The J gene is TRBJ2-3, the V gene TRBV27; 14 bases map to TRBD2. This CDR3 contains 17 residues. Germline trimming cut 8 bases from V and 4 bases from J; bases unmatched to any gene: 11. CDR1 is MNHEY, CDR2 SMNVEV, per germline (reference sequence). This CDR3 reads CASGPLGLAGDSDTQYF. CDR3 sequence (DNA): TGTGCCAGCGGCCCATTGGGACTAGCGGGAGACTCAGATACGCAGTATTTT.

The chain has TRBV5-1 and TRBJ2-3, with 8 bases lining up with TRBD2. The junction had 1 base not matched to a gene; V was cut back by 2 bases and J by 5 bases. This CDR3 spans 13 amino acids. The germline V gene has CDR1 SGHRS and CDR2 YFSETQ. The CDR3 DNA reads as TGCGCCAGCAGCTTAGCGGGGGTAGATACGCAGTATTTT. Protein sequence: CASSLAGVDTQYF.

The CDR3 DNA follows: TGTGCATGGGGGCGGGGGACTGAAGCTTTCTTT. It codes for CAWGRGTEAFF. The J gene is TRBJ1-1, the V gene TRBV12-3 or TRBV12-4; a weak D match, TRBD1 (6 bases). The CDR3 has 11 amino acids.

The chain combines TRBV7-9 with TRBJ1-6, with D tentatively TRBD1 (5 bases). Germline lookup yields CDR1 SEHNR and CDR2 FQNEAQ (reference sequence). Trimming cost V 1 base and J 0 bases, with 13 bases left between them. The CDR3 loop spans 18 amino acids. In DNA form, the CDR3 reads TGTGCCAGCAGCTTAGATGGTGGGGCAAGCTCCTATAATTCACCCCTCCACTTT. This encodes CASSLDGGASSYNSPLHF. The entire variable domain, with the rest obtained from reference TRBV7-9 and TRBJ1-6, is as follows: DTGVSQNPRHKITKRGQNVTFRCDPISEHNRLYWYRQTLGQGPEFLTYFQNEAQLEKSRLLSDRFSAERPKGSFSTLEIQRTEQGDSAMYLCASSLDGGASSYNSPLHFGNGTRLTVT.

V gene TRBV7-8 combines with J gene TRBJ1-1; tentatively, D is TRBD1 (6 bases). V was pared by 5 bases and J by 4 bases, with 14 bases between. The CDR3 has 14 amino acids. Germline CDR1 SGHVS, CDR2 FQNEAQ. For the CDR3, the DNA is TGTGCCAGCAGCCCCTTGACAGGCCTCACTGAAGCTTTCTTT. Its protein is CASSPLTGLTEAFF.

This chain connects TRBV6-5 to TRBJ2-6; tentative D call: TRBD2 (6 bases). Trimming pared 7 bases from V and 0 bases from J, leaving 10 bases between. CDR3 length: 15 residues. Looked up from germline, CDR1 is MNHEY and CDR2 is SVGAGI. This CDR3 reads CASTRGGSGANVLTF. DNA of the CDR3: TGTGCCAGCACGAGGGGAGGCTCTGGGGCCAACGTCCTGACTTTC.

This chain links TRBV18 with TRBJ1-2; 8 nucleotides agree with TRBD1. There are 13 residues in the CDR3. Trimming took 2 bases from V and 8 from J; bases not matched to a gene: 4. Germline-derived CDR1 and CDR2 are KGHSH and LQKENI. The CDR3 spells CASSPGQGMGYTF. CDR3 in DNA: TGTGCCAGCTCACCAGGACAGGGTATGGGCTACACCTTC.

The chain has TRBV5-4 and TRBJ2-2, with D possibly being TRBD2 (6 bases). There are 17 residues in the CDR3. The ends were cut back, 4 bases at V and 4 bases at J, with 20 bases in the middle. CDR1 SGHNT and CDR2 YYREEE come from the germline V gene (reference sequence). The CDR3 coding sequence is TGTGCCAGCAGCCAGGACCCCGGGGGATCGACCACCGGGGAGCTGTTTTTT. Translating it yields CASSQDPGGSTTGELFF.

The CDR3 is CASSFGTGYHTEAFF. DNA of the CDR3: TGTGCCAGCAGCTTTGGGACAGGGTACCACACTGAAGCTTTCTTT. The chain uses TRBV5-4 and TRBJ1-1; 9 bases are a match to TRBD1. CDR1 and CDR2 (germline): SGHNT, YYREEE (reference sequence). V was pared by 2 bases and J by 3 bases, with 5 bases of the junction left unmatched. This CDR3 contains 15 residues.

This clone showed up just a few times. This chain joins TRBV29-1 and TRBJ2-7; D uncertain. There are 14 residues in the CDR3. Germline assignment: CDR1 SQVTM and CDR2 ANQGSEA. V lost 0 bases, J lost 0 bases, and 9 bases lay in between. CDR3: CSVEDDGGSYEQYF. Written as DNA, the CDR3 is TGCAGCGTTGAAGACGATGGCGGCTCCTACGAGCAGTACTTC.

The chain employs TRBV5-1 and TRBJ2-1; 8 bases agree with TRBD1. The V and J ends lost 4 bases and 9 bases, in that order; junction bases with no gene match: 6. The CDR3 is made up of 13 amino acids. Germline V gives CDR1 SGHRS, CDR2 YFSETQ. The CDR3 reads CASSDLTGGEQFF. DNA of the CDR3: TGCGCCAGCAGCGACCTTACAGGGGGTGAGCAGTTCTTC.

The V and J genes are TRBV10-3 and TRBJ2-3, with 13 bases aligning to TRBD2. V lost 7 bases to trimming and J lost 6 bases; unmatched junction nucleotides: 7. Germline assignment: CDR1 ENHRY and CDR2 SYGVKD. The CDR3 loop spans 15 amino acids. The CDR3 here is CAITQGLAGADTQYF. In DNA, the CDR3 is TGTGCCATCACCCAAGGACTAGCGGGAGCGGATACGCAGTATTTT.

V gene TRBV7-9 combines with J gene TRBJ2-3; the match to TRBD2 covers 9 bases. Unmatched junction bases numbered 9, after V lost 1 base and J lost 4 bases. The V gene's germline CDR1 is SEHNR and CDR2 FQNEAQ (reference sequence). This CDR3 comprises 17 residues. The CDR3 DNA reads as TGTGCCAGCAGCTTAGGTGCGGCGGGAGGGTTTGCAGATACGCAGTATTTT. Amino acids: CASSLGAAGGFADTQYF.

This clone was seen only once. This chain joins TRBV12-3 or TRBV12-4 and TRBJ2-1, with unresolved D. V was cut by 8 bases and J by 14 bases, with 19 bases left in between. The CDR3 has 12 amino acids. The CDR3 coding sequence is TGTGCCAGCCGATCGGGTCCCGTAGAGGAGTTCTTC. Protein sequence: CASRSGPVEEFF.

As DNA, the CDR3 is TGTGCCAGCAGCCCCACCGGACAGGGGCTCTACGAGCAGTACTTC. Protein sequence: CASSPTGQGLYEQYF. The rearrangement uses TRBV9 and TRBJ2-7; 9 positions agree with TRBD1. Losses at the gene ends were 4 bases for V and 3 bases for J; bases not matched to a gene: 8. Germline lookup yields CDR1 SGDLS and CDR2 YYNGEE. The CDR3 is made up of 15 amino acids.

The chain uses TRBV3-1 (or the pseudogene TRBV3-2) and TRBJ1-2, with D possibly matching TRBD1 (6 bases). Trimming removed 4 bases at V and 7 bases at J, with 10 bases between. Germline loops: CDR1 LGHDT, CDR2 YNNKEL (reference sequence). CDR3 length equals 12 residues. In DNA, the CDR3 is TGTGCCAGCAGCCTACTACAGGGTGGCTACACCTTC. This encodes CASSLLQGGYTF.

CDR3 residues: CASSHGAGFKNIQYF. In DNA form, the CDR3 reads TGTGCCAGCAGTCATGGGGCAGGATTCAAAAACATTCAGTACTTC. The rearrangement uses TRBV7-2 and TRBJ2-4; D may be TRBD1 (5 bases). The V gene's germline CDR1 is SGHTA and CDR2 FQGNSA. The V and J ends lost 6 bases and 3 bases respectively, with 15 bases between them. The CDR3 is made up of 15 amino acids.

The chain couples TRBV7-8 to TRBJ2-7, with 9 nucleotides matching TRBD1. The CDR3 sequence is 13 residues long. V was clipped by 5 bases and J by 2 bases; unmatched bases: 1. Germline V gives CDR1 SGHVS, CDR2 FQNEAQ. CDR3 DNA: TGTGCCAGCAGCCGACAGGGGGCCTACGAGCAGTACTTC. Its translation is CASSRQGAYEQYF.